A single sample is the source of the 29 T cell receptor beta chains below, sequenced in a study of monozygotic twins with cystic fibrosis. TCRdb's copy holds only in-frame clones and misses some; the assay was immunoSEQ multiplex PCR. The sample holds 39,000 or so clones, about nine tenths seen once. The source material was blood. These TCRs come from a boy younger than 10 with cystic fibrosis.

The chain carries TRBV9 and TRBJ1-3, with TRBD1 matching over 8 bases. Germline loops: CDR1 SGDLS, CDR2 YYNGEE. This CDR3 spans 13 amino acids. V lost 5 bases and J lost 7; bases outside the gene matches: 5. CDR3: CASSRQGANTIYF. DNA for the CDR3: TGTGCCAGCAGTCGCCAGGGGGCGAACACCATATATTTT.

V is TRBV2 and J is TRBJ1-1, with 9 bases matching TRBD1. V lost 6 bases, J lost 5 bases, and 7 bases stayed unmatched. Germline assignment: CDR1 SNHLY and CDR2 FYNNEI. This CDR3 is 14 amino acids long. The CDR3 spells CASRDRGQGTEAFF. As DNA, the CDR3 is TGTGCCAGCAGGGACAGGGGACAGGGAACTGAAGCTTTCTTT.

V gene TRBV5-4 combines with J gene TRBJ2-5; a possible D gene is TRBD2 (6 bases). Germline V gene sequence: CDR1 SGHNT, CDR2 YYREEE (reference sequence). This CDR3 comprises 17 residues. V was trimmed by 0 bases and J by 3 bases, leaving 18 bases between them. CDR3 bases: TGTGCCAGCAGCTTGGACCTAGATGCGGGCGGGGAAGAGACCCAGTACTTC. It is translated as CASSLDLDAGGEETQYF.

This rearrangement joins TRBV7-8 to TRBJ2-3; TRBD2 agrees at 10 bases. Looked up from germline, CDR1 is SGHVS and CDR2 is FQNEAQ. V was clipped by 4 bases and J by 5 bases; unmatched bases: 9. The length of the CDR3 is 16 residues. CDR3 loop: CASSSRTSGAEDTQYF. CDR3 DNA sequence: TGTGCCAGCAGCTCAAGGACTAGCGGCGCGGAAGATACGCAGTATTTT.

The chain joins TRBV25-1 to TRBJ1-1; perhaps TRBD1 as D (6 bases). Trimming shortened V by 8 bases and J by 1 base, and 17 bases separated the two germline ends. This CDR3 is 15 amino acids long. CDR1 is MGHDK, CDR2 SYGVNS, per germline. The DNA of the CDR3 is TGTGCCAGCCCACCGGGCTACAGGGCGAACACTGAAGCTTTCTTT. Residues: CASPPGYRANTEAFF.

The chain employs TRBV6-1 and TRBJ1-4, with D uncertain. V was shortened by 4 bases and J by 8 bases, with 11 bases between the two germline ends. Germline CDR1 is MNHNS and CDR2 is SASEGT. This CDR3 comprises 13 residues. The CDR3: CASSVWGGEKLFF. The CDR3 DNA follows: TGTGCCAGCAGTGTTTGGGGTGGGGAAAAACTGTTTTTT.

This clone has a single count. The CDR3 nucleotides read TGTGCCAGCAGCCACATCGGGGGGGGGACCCAGTACTTC. Its protein product is CASSHIGGGTQYF. V usage is TRBV2 and J usage is TRBJ2-5; the match to TRBD2 covers 8 bases. Germline CDR1 SNHLY, CDR2 FYNNEI. The J segment lost 7 bases and the V segment lost 6 bases, leaving 7 bases of the junction unmatched. The CDR3 consists of 13 residues. Complete variable domain (other parts from reference TRBV2 and TRBJ2-5): EPEVTQTPSHQVTQMGQEVILRCVPISNHLYFYWYRQILGQKVEFLVSFYNNEISEKSEIFDDQFSVERPDGSNFTLKIRSTKLEDSAMYFCASSHIGGGTQYFGPGTRLLVL.

This clone is a singleton in its sample. The rearrangement links TRBV6-1 to TRBJ1-5; D remains unclear. This CDR3 region has 15 residues. Germline lookup yields CDR1 MNHNS and CDR2 SASEGT. Between the trimmed V and J ends, which lost 1 base and 7 bases, there was a span of 14 bases. The CDR3 DNA is TGTGCCAGCAGTGAAGTAGGAGGGTTTGGGCAGCCCCAGCATTTT. The encoded protein is CASSEVGGFGQPQHF.

The chain recombines TRBV27 with TRBJ2-7; the D gene could be TRBD1 or TRBD2 (5 bases each). The germline gives CDR1 MNHEY, CDR2 SMNVEV (reference sequence). With 3 bases removed from V and 6 bases from J, the gap between germline ends came to 12 bases. CDR3 length equals 13 residues. Written as DNA, the CDR3 is TGTGCCAGCAGTTTGGGATCTGGGGGCGAGCAGTACTTC. Its translation is CASSLGSGGEQYF.

This sequence joins TRBV7-2 and TRBJ2-7, with 9 positions matching TRBD1. Germline lookup yields CDR1 SGHTA and CDR2 FQGNSA. The CDR3 extends over 14 amino acids. V was clipped by 5 bases and J by 3 bases; unmatched bases: 5. The chain's CDR3 is CASSPMTGGYEQYF. In DNA, the CDR3 is TGTGCCAGCAGCCCGATGACAGGGGGCTACGAGCAGTACTTC.

The rearrangement joins TRBV7-9 to TRBJ1-2; TRBD1 agrees at 8 bases. CDR3 length: 15 amino acids. Germline CDR1 is SEHNR and CDR2 is FQNEAQ (reference sequence). Trimming took 1 base from V and 2 from J; bases not matched to a gene: 3. CDR3 bases: TGTGCCAGCAGCTTAGGGGACAGGCAGAACTATGGCTACACCTTC. Its protein is CASSLGDRQNYGYTF. Full variable domain (outside the CDR3, taken from reference TRBV7-9 and TRBJ1-2): DTGVSQNPRHKITKRGQNVTFRCDPISEHNRLYWYRQTLGQGPEFLTYFQNEAQLEKSRLLSDRFSAERPKGSFSTLEIQRTEQGDSAMYLCASSLGDRQNYGYTFGSGTRLTVV.

The V and J genes are TRBV4-2 and TRBJ2-3; 9 nucleotides align to TRBD2. Unmatched junction bases numbered 10, after V lost 3 bases and J lost 3 bases. CDR1 is LGHNA and CDR2 is YNFKEQ in the germline V gene. This CDR3 spans 17 amino acids. The CDR3 bases are TGTGCCAGCAGCCAGGGGCCCAGGACTAGCGTTACAGATACGCAGTATTTT. It is translated as CASSQGPRTSVTDTQYF.

V is TRBV11-3 and J is TRBJ2-5, with 9 positions matching TRBD1. With 2 bases clipped from V and 5 bases from J, the junction kept 9 bases outside the gene matches. The CDR3 is 16 residues long. Germline V lookup: CDR1 SGHNT, CDR2 YENEEA. CDR3 region: CASSLQGTGNRETQYF. For the CDR3, the DNA is TGTGCCAGCAGCTTACAAGGGACAGGGAATCGGGAGACCCAGTACTTC.

The rearrangement links TRBV2 to TRBJ2-1; D is uncertain. Germline-derived CDR1 and CDR2 are SNHLY and FYNNEI. The CDR3 spans 12 residues. V lost 7 bases and J 9 bases, leaving 13 bases between the germline ends. The CDR3 DNA follows: TGTGCCAGCACCTACTTCCCGGGTGAGCAGTTCTTC. Protein product: CASTYFPGEQFF. The full variable domain, rest sourced from reference TRBV2 and TRBJ2-1, is EPEVTQTPSHQVTQMGQEVILRCVPISNHLYFYWYRQILGQKVEFLVSFYNNEISEKSEIFDDQFSVERPDGSNFTLKIRSTKLEDSAMYFCASTYFPGEQFFGPGTRLTVL.

The chain employs TRBV9 and TRBJ1-2; 7 bases are shared with TRBD1. V lost 3 bases and J lost 8; bases outside the gene matches: 4. Per germline, CDR1 SGDLS and CDR2 YYNGEE. This CDR3 region has 12 residues. CDR3 DNA sequence: TGTGCCAGCAGCGCGACAGGGATCGGCTACACCTTC. Residues: CASSATGIGYTF. Supplemented by reference TRBV9 and TRBJ1-2, the full variable domain reads DSGVTQTPKHLITATGQRVTLRCSPRSGDLSVYWYQQSLDQGLQFLIQYYNGEERAKGNILERFSAQQFPDLHSELNLSSLELGDSALYFCASSATGIGYTFGSGTRLTVV.

The rearrangement joins TRBV18 to TRBJ1-2; no clear D. Germline V gene data show CDR1 as KGHSH and CDR2 as LQKENI. The CDR3 consists of 14 residues. The ends were cut back, 3 bases at V and 4 bases at J, with 12 bases in the middle. The CDR3 DNA reads as TGTGCCAGCTCACCTAGGGAACAGAGCTATGGCTACACCTTC. This encodes CASSPREQSYGYTF.

The rearrangement links TRBV9 to TRBJ1-4; the D is unclear. CDR3 length: 14 residues. Germline-derived CDR1 and CDR2 are SGDLS and YYNGEE. V lost 0 bases, J lost 0 bases, and 3 bases lay in between. The chain's CDR3 is CASSVAATNEKLFF. DNA of the CDR3: TGTGCCAGCAGCGTAGCAGCAACTAATGAAAAACTGTTTTTT.

The rearrangement uses TRBV5-1 and TRBJ2-3; no clear D. Germline-derived CDR1 and CDR2 are SGHRS and YFSETQ. V lost 1 base to trimming and J lost 2 bases, with 11 bases between them. The CDR3 has 15 residues. For the CDR3, the DNA is TGCGCCAGCAGCTTGTCGGGTCCGTTCACAGATACGCAGTATTTT. Its protein is CASSLSGPFTDTQYF. Filled out from reference TRBV5-1 and TRBJ2-3, the complete variable domain reads KAGVTQTPRYLIKTRGQQVTLSCSPISGHRSVSWYQQTPGQGLQFLFEYFSETQRNKGNFPGRFSGRQFSNSRSEMNVSTLELGDSALYLCASSLSGPFTDTQYFGPGTRLTVL.

V is TRBV6-4 and J is TRBJ2-3; D is possibly TRBD2 (7 bases). V shed 2 bases and J shed 1 base, with 10 bases lying between them. This CDR3 region has 15 residues. Germline V gene data show CDR1 as MRHNA and CDR2 as SNTAGT. The CDR3 DNA reads TGTGCCAGCAGTGACGGGGGGGGCGGCACAGATACGCAGTATTTT. Amino acid sequence: CASSDGGGGTDTQYF.

This clone has only one observation. This rearrangement joins TRBV5-6 to TRBJ1-5; no clear D gene. This CDR3 contains 15 residues. Germline V lookup: CDR1 SGHDT, CDR2 YYEEEE. Trimming stripped 0 bases from V and 7 bases from J, with 14 bases between. For the CDR3, the DNA is TGTGCCAGCAGCTTGGCTCGCGTTGGTGACCAGCCCCAGCATTTT. This codes for CASSLARVGDQPQHF.

The chain recombines TRBV19 with TRBJ1-5; no clear D gene. In germline, CDR1 is LNHDA, CDR2 SQIVND (reference sequence). V gave up 11 bases and J gave up 3 bases, with 14 bases separating them. CDR3 length: 13 amino acids. In DNA form, the CDR3 reads TGTGCCGTTGGGCGATTCGACAATCAGCCCCAGCATTTT. Translation: CAVGRFDNQPQHF.

The chain links TRBV28 to TRBJ2-5; 10 bases are a match to TRBD1. Germline loops: CDR1 MDHEN, CDR2 SYDVKM. V was pared by 5 bases and J by 3 bases, with 6 bases of the junction left unmatched. This CDR3 spans 15 amino acids. CDR3 protein: CASSTPGTGEETQYF. The DNA of the CDR3 is TGTGCCAGCAGTACCCCCGGGACAGGGGAAGAGACCCAGTACTTC.

The chain is built from TRBV7-8 and TRBJ1-5, with a possible D match to TRBD1 (5 bases). CDR3 size: 14 residues. Trimming took 1 base from V and 10 from J, leaving 14 bases between them. Germline values: CDR1 SGHVS, CDR2 FQNEAQ. The CDR3 nucleotides are TGTGCCAGCAGCTTAGGCGAGGGGCCCGGTCCCCAGCATTTT. Protein product: CASSLGEGPGPQHF. Full variable domain (missing parts from reference TRBV7-8 and TRBJ1-5): GAGVSQSPRYKVAKRGQDVALRCDPISGHVSLFWYQQALGQGPEFLTYFQNEAQLDKSGLPSDRFFAERPEGSVSTLKIQRTQQEDSAVYLCASSLGEGPGPQHFGDGTRLSIL.

The chain recombines TRBV10-1 with TRBJ2-7; D is uncertain. V was shortened by 3 bases and J by 0 bases, with 15 bases between the two germline ends. This CDR3 region has 16 residues. The V gene's germline CDR1 is WNHNN and CDR2 SYGVQD (reference sequence). CDR3 DNA: TGCGCCAGCAGTGATTCCAGTGAGAAGAGCTCCTACGAGCAGTACTTC. Translated: CASSDSSEKSSYEQYF.

The chain uses TRBV15 and TRBJ1-2; D unclear. Germline V gives CDR1 LNHNV, CDR2 YYDKDF (reference sequence). This CDR3 comprises 14 residues. The V and J ends lost 3 bases and 3 bases respectively, with 11 bases between them. CDR3 sequence reads: CATSSDKNDYGYTF. Written as DNA, the CDR3 is TGTGCCACCAGCAGCGACAAAAACGACTATGGCTACACCTTC. The full variable domain, rest sourced from reference TRBV15 and TRBJ1-2, is DAMVIQNPRYQVTQFGKPVTLSCSQTLNHNVMYWYQQKSSQAPKLLFHYYDKDFNNEADTPDNFQSRRPNTSFCFLDIRSPGLGDTAMYLCATSSDKNDYGYTFGSGTRLTVV.

The V and J genes are TRBV11-2 and TRBJ2-4; D possibly corresponds to TRBD1 (6 bases). The CDR3 spans 17 residues. V was shortened by 6 bases and J by 0 bases, with 18 bases between the two germline ends. Germline V gene lookup returns CDR1 SGHAT and CDR2 FQNNGV. The DNA of the CDR3 is TGTGCCAGCAGTCCAGGGGCGACAGCACTAGCCAAAAACATTCAGTACTTC. Protein product: CASSPGATALAKNIQYF.

V usage is TRBV19 and J usage is TRBJ1-6, with D possibly being TRBD1 (6 bases). The V end was cut by 7 bases, the J end by 7 bases, with 14 bases between. CDR1 and CDR2 from the germline V gene are LNHDA and SQIVND (reference sequence). This CDR3 region has 14 residues. Here the CDR3 reads CASTEWTENSPLHF. The CDR3 nucleotides read TGTGCCAGTACCGAATGGACAGAGAATTCACCCCTCCACTTT.

CDR3 amino acids: CASSPTTGGSNQPQHF. CDR3 DNA: TGTGCCAGCTCACCTACGACTGGGGGGAGCAATCAGCCCCAGCATTTT. The chain carries TRBV18 and TRBJ1-5; tentatively, D is TRBD1 (5 bases). The CDR3 has 16 amino acids. Germline V CDR1 and CDR2: KGHSH, LQKENI. Trimming removed 3 bases from V and 1 base from J, with 13 bases in between. The variable domain in full, completed from reference TRBV18 and TRBJ1-5, reads NAGVMQNPRHLVRRRGQEARLRCSPMKGHSHVYWYRQLPEEGLKFMVYLQKENIIDESGMPKERFSAEFPKEGPSILRIQQVVRGDSAAYFCASSPTTGGSNQPQHFGDGTRLSIL.

V is TRBV10-3 and J is TRBJ1-1; 7 positions agree with TRBD1. The CDR3 has 13 residues. From germline, CDR1 is ENHRY and CDR2 SYGVKD. V shed 5 bases and J 6 bases; nucleotides not matched to a gene: 6. The CDR3 loop reads CAISTRQGSEAFF. Written as DNA, the CDR3 is TGTGCCATCAGTACCAGACAGGGCTCTGAAGCTTTCTTT.